This is a list of T cell receptor beta chains from one sample in a study of vaccination and CD4 T cells after COVID-19. One entry per CDR3 protein results from TCRdb running MiXCR on the PCR reads. The table includes roughly 4,200 distinct CDR3 sequences, roughly 34% detected once. The antigens for these receptors are not known. The sample consisted of CD4+ T cells from blood, cultured in vitro. The receptors here all came from a human donor in good health. Both conserved end residues are part of each CDR3. Each record gives: V gene, D gene, CDR3 length, clone size, J gene, CDR3 protein. D genes are given only for firm matches. Expanded clones are given a class, and other clones once, few, many or no size at all.

V gene: TRBV7-9
D gene: .
CDR3 length: 15
clone size: .
J gene: TRBJ1-2
CDR3 protein: CASSSSGSRPYGYTF

V gene: TRBV24-1
D gene: .
CDR3 length: 14
clone size: .
J gene: TRBJ2-6
CDR3 protein: CATSDSGRANVLTF

V gene: TRBV19
D gene: .
CDR3 length: 15
clone size: few
J gene: TRBJ1-6
CDR3 protein: CASSMGGTPNSPLHF

V gene: TRBV7-8
D gene: .
CDR3 length: 17
clone size: few
J gene: TRBJ1-2
CDR3 protein: CASSLATRGPGGTGYTF

V gene: TRBV12-3/TRBV12-4
D gene: .
CDR3 length: 14
clone size: few
J gene: TRBJ1-6
CDR3 protein: CASTWDGFNSPLHF

V gene: TRBV6-4
D gene: .
CDR3 length: 14
clone size: few
J gene: TRBJ1-5
CDR3 protein: CASIGQIRRQPQHF

V gene: TRBV7-2
D gene: .
CDR3 length: 15
clone size: .
J gene: TRBJ1-2
CDR3 protein: CASSLVRLANYGYTF

V gene: TRBV19
D gene: .
CDR3 length: 16
clone size: few
J gene: TRBJ1-5
CDR3 protein: CASSIWGYGLNQPQHF

V gene: TRBV5-1
D gene: TRBD1
CDR3 length: 14
clone size: .
J gene: TRBJ1-1
CDR3 protein: CASSLQGANTEAFF

V gene: TRBV6-5
D gene: TRBD1
CDR3 length: 14
clone size: .
J gene: TRBJ2-7
CDR3 protein: CASSFGTGAREQYF

V gene: TRBV21-1
D gene: .
CDR3 length: 13
clone size: .
J gene: TRBJ2-7
CDR3 protein: CASSFRQVYEQYF

V gene: TRBV7-2
D gene: .
CDR3 length: 15
clone size: .
J gene: TRBJ1-5
CDR3 protein: CASSLDAGGGQPQHF

V gene: TRBV18
D gene: .
CDR3 length: 15
clone size: few
J gene: TRBJ1-1
CDR3 protein: CASSPSQGSWTEAFF

V gene: TRBV12-3/TRBV12-4
D gene: .
CDR3 length: 13
clone size: .
J gene: TRBJ1-5
CDR3 protein: CASSRGTGQPQHF

V gene: TRBV7-9
D gene: .
CDR3 length: 15
clone size: .
J gene: TRBJ1-2
CDR3 protein: CASTLTAGTGIGYTF